One and the same sample provided the 14 T cell receptor beta chains below, sequenced in a study of OX40 agonist ivuxolimab in advanced cancers. The library was produced with the immunoSEQ multiplex PCR assay. TCRdb provides this immuneACCESS table in a form limited to in-frame rearrangements. Some clones are lacking; in checked studies, under half of them reflect an unresolved V gene, and why the rest are absent is not known. The sample table lists some 70,000 clones, more than 70% of them with a count of one. The biggest ten clones account for roughly 1% of the sample. The material was CD4+ or CD8+ T cells sorted from blood, obtained in a trial of the OX40 agonist ivuxolimab. The origin of the receptors is an adult with an advanced solid tumor such as melanoma, head and neck, liver or kidney cancer.

CDR3 nucleotide sequence: TGCGCCAGCAGCTTGGAGATGGTAGGCAGGGCTAGGAACACTGAAGCTTTCTTT. Translation: CASSLEMVGRARNTEAFF. The chain has TRBV5-1 and TRBJ1-1; TRBD1 is a possible D gene (5 bases). CDR1 and CDR2 (germline): SGHRS, YFSETQ. V was pared by 0 bases and J by 1 base, with 19 bases between. This CDR3 contains 18 residues.

The chain is built from TRBV7-2 and TRBJ2-7, with 7 bases matching TRBD1. Trimming cost V 1 base and J 0 bases; bases outside gene matches: 9. Per the germline V gene, CDR1 is SGHTA and CDR2 is FQGNSA. The CDR3 is 17 amino acids. The CDR3 spells CASSLGTGRLSSYEQYF. The CDR3 nucleotides read TGTGCCAGCAGCTTAGGGACAGGTCGACTAAGCTCCTACGAGCAGTACTTC.

The V call is TRBV6-4, the J call TRBJ2-1, with a weak D call TRBD1 (5 bases). CDR1 is MRHNA, CDR2 SNTAGT, per germline. V was trimmed by 1 base and J by 6 bases, leaving 13 bases between them. The length of the CDR3 is 15 residues. In nucleotides, the CDR3 is TGTGCCAGCAGTGACTTAACAACTGGGGCCAATGAGCAGTTCTTC. Its translation is CASSDLTTGANEQFF.

The chain combines TRBV19 with TRBJ2-2; D may be TRBD1 (6 bases). V gave up 4 bases and J gave up 4 bases, with 13 bases separating them. Germline V CDR1 and CDR2: LNHDA, SQIVND (reference sequence). This CDR3 has 15 residues. The CDR3 sequence: CASSSTWGPTGELFF. The CDR3 DNA sequence: TGTGCCAGTAGTAGCACGTGGGGGCCCACCGGGGAGCTGTTTTTT.

This rearrangement joins TRBV5-4 to TRBJ2-1; 9 bases map to TRBD2. Germline CDR1 is SGHNT and CDR2 is YYREEE (reference sequence). The CDR3 sequence is 18 residues long. The V segment lost 4 bases and the J segment 6 bases; nucleotides outside the gene matches: 17. The CDR3 reads CASSQARRGGRSANEQFF. DNA for the CDR3: TGTGCCAGCAGCCAAGCGCGGCGGGGGGGCCGGTCAGCCAATGAGCAGTTCTTC.

Remarks on this clone: Sequence at one end of the junction differs from germline and may be a read error. The chain couples TRBV5-1 to TRBJ2-5, with TRBD2 matching over 8 bases. Germline lookup yields CDR1 SGHRS and CDR2 YFSETQ. The CDR3 is 15 amino acids. Here the CDR3 reads CASSPSGTSGSGRDF. CDR3 in DNA: TGCGCCAGCAGCCCTTCCGGAACTAGCGGTTCCGGCAGGGACTTC.

The chain employs TRBV5-1 and TRBJ1-3, with no clear D. Germline V gene sequence: CDR1 SGHRS, CDR2 YFSETQ. CDR3 length: 16 residues. Between the trimmed V and J ends, which lost 0 bases and 0 bases, there was a span of 10 bases. In DNA, the CDR3 is TGCGCCAGCAGCTTGGGAAGGCCGAGCTCTGGAAACACCATATATTTT. Protein: CASSLGRPSSGNTIYF.

This clone showed up just a few times. The gene calls are TRBV19 and TRBJ2-3, with 8 bases fitting TRBD1. Per germline, CDR1 LNHDA and CDR2 SQIVND (reference sequence). There are 13 residues in the CDR3. The junction had 4 bases not matched to a gene; V was cut back by 7 bases and J by 4 bases. CDR3 sequence (DNA): TGTGCCAGTACCCGACAGGGGTCAGATACGCAGTATTTT. It is translated as CASTRQGSDTQYF.

This chain joins TRBV6-5 and TRBJ1-2; 8 nucleotides agree with TRBD1. The CDR3 has 14 residues. V shed 6 bases and J 4 bases; nucleotides not matched to a gene: 7. Germline V CDR1 and CDR2: MNHEY, SVGAGI. CDR3 in DNA: TGTGCCAGCAGCCTGGACAGGGTCGTCTATGGCTACACCTTC. Translated, it gives CASSLDRVVYGYTF.

This chain joins TRBV2 and TRBJ2-2, with 9 bases fitting TRBD1. V was pared by 7 bases and J by 6 bases, with 6 bases of the junction left unmatched. Per the germline V gene, CDR1 is SNHLY and CDR2 is FYNNEI. CDR3 length: 14 residues. Here the CDR3 reads CASKGQGGSGELFF. The CDR3 DNA follows: TGTGCCAGCAAGGGACAGGGTGGGTCCGGGGAGCTGTTTTTT.

The chain links TRBV6-1 to TRBJ2-7; either TRBD1 or TRBD2 may fit D (5 bases each). The V end was cut by 3 bases, the J end by 5 bases, with 14 bases between. The length of the CDR3 is 14 residues. Germline CDR1 MNHNS, CDR2 SASEGT. The CDR3 coding sequence is TGTGCCAGCAGTGATTTTGGGGCGAGGGACGAGCAGTACTTC. Translating gives CASSDFGARDEQYF.

V and J are TRBV10-3 and TRBJ2-5; TRBD2 matches 7 bases. The trim removed 4 bases at V and 2 bases at J, leaving 7 bases unmatched. From germline, CDR1 is ENHRY and CDR2 SYGVKD. This CDR3 is 15 amino acids long. The CDR3 is CAISARGRDQETQYF. DNA of the CDR3: TGTGCCATCAGTGCACGGGGGAGGGATCAAGAGACCCAGTACTTC.

The chain is built from TRBV4-1 and TRBJ2-5; the match to TRBD2 covers 10 bases. Germline values: CDR1 MGHRA, CDR2 YSYEKL. V trimming: 2 bases; J trimming: 5 bases; junction bases outside the gene matches: 11. CDR3 length: 17 residues. This CDR3 is CASSQPTSGGARETQYF. DNA for the CDR3: TGCGCCAGCAGCCAACCCACGAGCGGGGGGGCCCGCGAGACCCAGTACTTC.

CDR3 amino acids: CASSPGQGASLDGYTF. CDR3 sequence (DNA): TGTGCCAGCTCCCCGGGACAGGGGGCGTCGTTAGATGGCTACACCTTC. The chain joins TRBV18 to TRBJ1-2; 12 positions agree with TRBD1. The CDR3 has 16 residues. Germline assignment: CDR1 KGHSH and CDR2 LQKENI. The V gene end was trimmed by 6 bases and the J gene end by 6 bases; junction bases not matched to a gene: 11.